This TCR beta chain was retrieved from a study of T cells in Graves' hyperthyroidism and ophthalmopathy. Findings of the study overall: The model foresaw ophthalmopathy a median roughly 6 months prior to onset. A model of 13 V-J features distinguished ophthalmopathy from stable hyperthyroidism.

CDR1 is WSHSY, CDR2 SAAADI, per germline. The germline V and J ends were trimmed by 4 bases and 8 bases, with 12 bases remaining between them. CDR3 length: 14 amino acids. With a duration under 2 months, the hyperthyroidism was newly diagnosed in patients aged 18 to 65. The authors obtained PBMCs from around 11 ml of fresh peripheral blood. Researchers amplified the TCR beta CDR3 regions from RNA transcripts. With the HTBI primer set, the TCR CDR3 went through a first round of RT-PCR. TCRdb re-analysed the multiplex PCR reads in MiXCR, keeping a single row per CDR3 protein. This sample carries around 290,000 distinct CDR3 sequences, roughly an eighth of them seen once, and the ten largest clones take around 8%. This clonotype was seen ten or more times. Its antigen is unidentified.

What was sequenced was blood. The clonotype comes from a woman aged 40-49 years with Graves' hyperthyroidism. The chain couples TRBV10-2 to TRBJ1-6; tentatively, D is TRBD1 (6 bases). DNA of the CDR3: TGCGCCAGCAGTGTACGGGCAGGGGATTCACCCCTCCACTTT. This translates into CASSVRAGDSPLHF.